This TCR beta chain was observed in a study of T cells in Graves' hyperthyroidism and ophthalmopathy. Notes on the study in general: Blood also showed most of the thyroid clonotypes that were expanded above 0.001. Ophthalmopathy got predicted by the model a median approximately 6.3 months before its onset.

Amplified TCR beta CDR3 regions came from RNA transcripts. The TCR CDR3 first-round RT-PCR relied on the HTBI primer set. TCRdb processed the multiplex PCR reads anew with MiXCR; each CDR3 protein has one entry. The sample yields under 350,000 distinct CDR3 sequences, more than 15% seen once. Trimming at V came to 9 bases and at J to 3 bases, leaving 9 bases not matched to a gene. This CDR3 region has 15 residues. Germline-derived CDR1 and CDR2 are MNHNS and SASEGT. This clonotype has at least ten counts. Its cognate antigen is unknown. The chain uses TRBV6-1 and TRBJ1-5, with TRBD1 identical over 9 bases. Material: blood. The receptor was isolated from a woman aged 55-69 years with Graves' ophthalmopathy. The DNA of the CDR3 is TGTGCCAGTAAAAGGACAGGGGTTGACAATCAGCCCCAGCATTTT. This codes for CASKRTGVDNQPQHF.